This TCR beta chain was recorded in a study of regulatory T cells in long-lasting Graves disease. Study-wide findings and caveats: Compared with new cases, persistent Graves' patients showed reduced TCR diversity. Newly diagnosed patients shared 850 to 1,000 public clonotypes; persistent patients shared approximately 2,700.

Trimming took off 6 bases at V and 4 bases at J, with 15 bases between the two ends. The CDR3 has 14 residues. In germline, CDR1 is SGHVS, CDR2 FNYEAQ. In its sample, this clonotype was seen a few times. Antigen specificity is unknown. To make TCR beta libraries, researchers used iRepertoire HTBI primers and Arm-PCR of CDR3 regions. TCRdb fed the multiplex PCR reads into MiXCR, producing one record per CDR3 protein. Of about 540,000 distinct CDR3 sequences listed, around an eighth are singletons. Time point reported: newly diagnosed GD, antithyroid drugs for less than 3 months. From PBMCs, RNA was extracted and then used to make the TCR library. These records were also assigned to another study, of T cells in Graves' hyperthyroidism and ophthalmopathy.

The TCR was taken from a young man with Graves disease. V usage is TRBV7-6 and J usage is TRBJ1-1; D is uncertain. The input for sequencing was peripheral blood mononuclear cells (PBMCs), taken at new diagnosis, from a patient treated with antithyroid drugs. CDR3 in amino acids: CASRGYISFTEAFF. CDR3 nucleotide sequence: TGTGCCAGCAGGGGTTATATTTCATTCACTGAAGCTTTCTTT.